Sequencing of this T cell receptor beta chain was carried out in a study of cytomegalovirus exposure and HLA in healthy donors. Regarding the study as a whole: Most CMV-associated TCR beta chains were later found to appear HLA-restricted. Presence/absence analyses treated sequencing depth as roughly uniform across donors.

V was clipped by 2 bases and J by 4 bases, with 13 bases between them. The CDR3 runs to 15 residues. CDR1 is SGHNT, CDR2 YYREEE, per germline (reference sequence). Comments on this clone: Its antigen is not known.

With 60 Vbeta and 13 Jbeta primers, the PCR was carried out. The protocol was immunoSEQ multiplex PCR, while the TCRdb copy is restricted to in-frame clones and leaves out a portion. Of some 61,000 clones in the sample, approximately 80% were seen once. Sample: PBMCs. The chain employs TRBV5-4 and TRBJ1-3, with D uncertain. The TCR originated in a human donor in good health. The CDR3 loop is CASSFVGVQGNTIYF. For the CDR3, the DNA is TGTGCCAGCAGCTTTGTCGGAGTCCAAGGAAACACCATATATTTT.